This TCR beta chain was sequenced during a study of radiotherapy plus CTLA-4 blockade in lung cancer. Study results and limitations: Researchers report tumor-derived TCR clones expanding in blood after radiotherapy plus ipilimumab.

In the case of this clone: The target antigen is unknown.

The CDR3 runs 16 residues. V was cut by 0 bases and J by 4 bases, with 13 bases left in between. Germline V gene lookup returns CDR1 SGHTA and CDR2 FQGNSA. Generated by immunoSEQ multiplex PCR, the TCRdb table keeps only in-frame clones and is missing some. The sample lists tens of thousands of clones, around 83% occurring once. Those patients who had chemo-refractory metastatic non-small-cell lung cancer were given focal radiation along with CTLA-4 blockade through ipilimumab. The TCR sequence derives from a human donor with non-small cell lung cancer whose response to radiotherapy plus ipilimumab could not be evaluated. The rearrangement links TRBV7-2 to TRBJ1-3; D perhaps matches TRBD1 (5 bases). This specimen was peripheral blood, taken from a patient treated with radiotherapy plus ipilimumab. CDR3 DNA sequence: TGTGCCAGCAGCTTAGCGGGCAGGGTTGCCGGAAACACCATATATTTT. This translates into CASSLAGRVAGNTIYF. Looking up the rest from reference TRBV7-2 and TRBJ1-3 gives the full variable domain: GAGVSQSPSNKVTEKGKDVELRCDPISGHTALYWYRQSLGQGLEFLIYFQGNSAPDKSGLPSDRFSAERTGGSVSTLTIQRTQQEDSAVYLCASSLAGRVAGNTIYFGEGSWLTVV.